This TCR beta chain was sequenced during a study of human T cells and chemical hapten exposure. Germline CDR1 and CDR2: KGHDR and SFDVKD. Trimming cost V 8 bases and J 5 bases, with 18 bases left between them. The CDR3 contains 15 residues. This clonotype was seen a few times. Library preparation tagged each individual cDNA molecule with a unique molecular identifier. From the RACE reads, TCRdb called clonotypes with MiXCR, one entry per CDR3 protein. The sample contains 370,000 or so distinct CDR3 sequences, 4.8% of which appear only once. Time point specified: patch test 1, 2 weeks after DPC sensitization. The treatment was: therapeutic diphenylcyclopropenone sensitization with weekly scalp DPC. Each donor was an alopecia patient between 18 and 70 years of age who qualified for DPC.

The chain combines TRBV24-1 with TRBJ1-5; D might be TRBD1 (5 bases). Here the sequenced sample was whole blood, taken in connection with sensitization to the hapten diphenylcyclopropenone (DPC). The sequence came from a woman aged 50 to 65 with alopecia areata. Some clones in this sample may be carry-over from other donors' samples. Written as DNA, the CDR3 is TGTGCCACCATCGGGGGTGAAACCGGGGATCAGCCCCAGCATTTT. Protein product: CATIGGETGDQPQHF.